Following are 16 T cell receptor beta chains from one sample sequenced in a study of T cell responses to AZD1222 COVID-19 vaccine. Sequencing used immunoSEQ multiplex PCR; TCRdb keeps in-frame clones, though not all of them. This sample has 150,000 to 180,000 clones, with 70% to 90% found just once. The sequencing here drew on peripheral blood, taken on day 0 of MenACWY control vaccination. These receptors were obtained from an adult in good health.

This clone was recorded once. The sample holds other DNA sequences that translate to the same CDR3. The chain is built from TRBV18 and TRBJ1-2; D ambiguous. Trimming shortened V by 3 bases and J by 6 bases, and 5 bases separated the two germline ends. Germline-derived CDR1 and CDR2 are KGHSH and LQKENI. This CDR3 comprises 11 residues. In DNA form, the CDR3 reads TGTGCCAGCTCACCCTCAGATGGCTACACCTTC. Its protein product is CASSPSDGYTF. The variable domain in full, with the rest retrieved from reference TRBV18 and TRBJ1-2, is NAGVMQNPRHLVRRRGQEARLRCSPMKGHSHVYWYRQLPEEGLKFMVYLQKENIIDESGMPKERFSAEFPKEGPSILRIQQVVRGDSAAYFCASSPSDGYTFGSGTRLTVV.

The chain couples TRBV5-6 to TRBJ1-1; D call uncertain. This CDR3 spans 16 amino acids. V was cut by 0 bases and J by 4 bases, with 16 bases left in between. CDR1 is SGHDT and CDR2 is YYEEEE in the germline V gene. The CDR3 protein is CASSLEGSWVSTEAFF. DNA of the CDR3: TGTGCCAGCAGCTTGGAGGGCAGCTGGGTCTCCACTGAAGCTTTCTTT.

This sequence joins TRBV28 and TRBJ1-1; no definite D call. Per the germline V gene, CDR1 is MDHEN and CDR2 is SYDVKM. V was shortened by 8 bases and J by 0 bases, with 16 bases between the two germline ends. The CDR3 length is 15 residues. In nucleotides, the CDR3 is TGTGCCAGCTATTCCTCGGGTGGGTTGAACACTGAAGCTTTCTTT. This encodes CASYSSGGLNTEAFF.

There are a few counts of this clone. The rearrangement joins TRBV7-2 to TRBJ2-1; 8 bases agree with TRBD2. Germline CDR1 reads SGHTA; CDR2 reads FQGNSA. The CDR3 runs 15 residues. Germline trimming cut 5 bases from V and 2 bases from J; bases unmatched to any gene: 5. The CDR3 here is CASSPGTSPYNEQFF. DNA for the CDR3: TGTGCCAGCAGCCCCGGGACTAGTCCCTACAATGAGCAGTTCTTC.

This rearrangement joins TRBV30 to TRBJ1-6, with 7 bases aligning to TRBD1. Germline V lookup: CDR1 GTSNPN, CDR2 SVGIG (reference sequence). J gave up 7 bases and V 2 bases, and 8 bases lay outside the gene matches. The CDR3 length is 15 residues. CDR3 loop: CAWSSTTGENSPLHF. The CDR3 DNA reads TGTGCCTGGAGTAGCACTACAGGGGAGAATTCACCCCTCCACTTT.

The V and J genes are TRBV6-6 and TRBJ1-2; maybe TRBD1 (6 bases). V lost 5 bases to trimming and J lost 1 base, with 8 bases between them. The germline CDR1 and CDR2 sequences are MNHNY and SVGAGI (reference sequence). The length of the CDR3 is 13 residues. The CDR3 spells CASSGGRNYGYTF. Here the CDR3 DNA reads TGTGCCAGCAGTGGGGGGCGTAACTATGGCTACACCTTC.

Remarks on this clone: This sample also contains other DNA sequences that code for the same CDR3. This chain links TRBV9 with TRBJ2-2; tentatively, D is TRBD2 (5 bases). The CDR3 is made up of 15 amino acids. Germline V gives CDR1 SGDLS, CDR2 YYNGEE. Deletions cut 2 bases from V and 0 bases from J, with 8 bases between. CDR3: CASSVRGTNTGELFF. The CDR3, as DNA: TGTGCCAGCAGCGTCCGGGGTACGAACACCGGGGAGCTGTTTTTT.

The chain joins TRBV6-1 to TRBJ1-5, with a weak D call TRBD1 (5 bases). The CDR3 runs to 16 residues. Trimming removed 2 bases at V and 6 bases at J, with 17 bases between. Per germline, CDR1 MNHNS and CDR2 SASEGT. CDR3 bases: TGTGCCAGCAGTGAATTTGTGCCCGAAAGGGGTCAGCCCCAGCATTTT. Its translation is CASSEFVPERGQPQHF.

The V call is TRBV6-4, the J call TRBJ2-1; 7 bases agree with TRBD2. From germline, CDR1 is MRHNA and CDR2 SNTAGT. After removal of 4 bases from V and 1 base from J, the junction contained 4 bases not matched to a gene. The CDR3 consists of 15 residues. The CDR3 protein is CASSGDYGSYNEQFF. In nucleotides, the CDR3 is TGTGCCAGCAGTGGGGACTATGGTTCCTACAATGAGCAGTTCTTC.

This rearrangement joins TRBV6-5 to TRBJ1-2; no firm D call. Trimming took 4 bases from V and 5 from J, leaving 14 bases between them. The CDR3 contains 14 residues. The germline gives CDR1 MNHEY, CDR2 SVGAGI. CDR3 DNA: TGTGCCAGCAGTTCGGGAGGAAGGGATTATGGCTACACCTTC. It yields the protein CASSSGGRDYGYTF.

The CDR3 DNA is TGTGCCACCAGTCCGACAGGGGGCAGTCAGCCCCAGCATTTT. This gives the protein CATSPTGGSQPQHF. V usage is TRBV24-1 and J usage is TRBJ1-5; the match to TRBD1 covers 10 bases. CDR3 length: 14 residues. From germline, CDR1 is KGHDR and CDR2 SFDVKD. The ends lost 6 bases at V and 6 bases at J; junction bases unmatched: 4.

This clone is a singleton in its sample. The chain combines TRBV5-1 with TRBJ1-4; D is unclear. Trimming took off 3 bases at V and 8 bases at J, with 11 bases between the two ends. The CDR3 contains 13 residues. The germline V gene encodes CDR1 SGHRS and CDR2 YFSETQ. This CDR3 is CASSYTGEEKLFF. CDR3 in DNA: TGCGCCAGCAGCTACACCGGGGAGGAAAAACTGTTTTTT.

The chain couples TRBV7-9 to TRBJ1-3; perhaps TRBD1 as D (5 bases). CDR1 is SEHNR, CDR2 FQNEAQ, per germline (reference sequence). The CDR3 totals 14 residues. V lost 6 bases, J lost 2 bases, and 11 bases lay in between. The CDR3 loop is CASRSGRAGNTIYF. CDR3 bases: TGTGCCAGCAGAAGCGGCAGGGCTGGAAACACCATATATTTT.

CDR3: CASSLDGTSGEQFF. The CDR3 coding sequence is TGTGCCAGCAGCTTAGATGGGACTAGCGGCGAGCAGTTCTTC. The rearrangement uses TRBV7-9 and TRBJ2-1, with 11 nucleotides matching TRBD2. The CDR3 sequence is 14 residues long. From germline, CDR1 is SEHNR and CDR2 FQNEAQ (reference sequence). The V gene end was trimmed by 1 base and the J gene end by 10 bases; junction bases not matched to a gene: 3. Together with reference TRBV7-9 and TRBJ2-1, the CDR3 gives the full variable domain: DTGVSQNPRHKITKRGQNVTFRCDPISEHNRLYWYRQTLGQGPEFLTYFQNEAQLEKSRLLSDRFSAERPKGSFSTLEIQRTEQGDSAMYLCASSLDGTSGEQFFGPGTRLTVL.

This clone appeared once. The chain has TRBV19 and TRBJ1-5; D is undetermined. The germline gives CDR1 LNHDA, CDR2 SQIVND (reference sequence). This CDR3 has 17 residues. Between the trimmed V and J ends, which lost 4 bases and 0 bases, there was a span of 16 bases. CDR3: CASSRYWVGYSNQPQHF. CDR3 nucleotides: TGTGCCAGTAGTAGGTACTGGGTAGGATATAGCAATCAGCCCCAGCATTTT.

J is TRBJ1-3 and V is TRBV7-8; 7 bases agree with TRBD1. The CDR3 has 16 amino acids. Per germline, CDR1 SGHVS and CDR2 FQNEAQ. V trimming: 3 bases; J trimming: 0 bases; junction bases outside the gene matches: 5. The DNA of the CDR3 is TGTGCCAGCAGCTTTGGGGACAGTAGCTCTGGAAACACCATATATTTT. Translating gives CASSFGDSSSGNTIYF.